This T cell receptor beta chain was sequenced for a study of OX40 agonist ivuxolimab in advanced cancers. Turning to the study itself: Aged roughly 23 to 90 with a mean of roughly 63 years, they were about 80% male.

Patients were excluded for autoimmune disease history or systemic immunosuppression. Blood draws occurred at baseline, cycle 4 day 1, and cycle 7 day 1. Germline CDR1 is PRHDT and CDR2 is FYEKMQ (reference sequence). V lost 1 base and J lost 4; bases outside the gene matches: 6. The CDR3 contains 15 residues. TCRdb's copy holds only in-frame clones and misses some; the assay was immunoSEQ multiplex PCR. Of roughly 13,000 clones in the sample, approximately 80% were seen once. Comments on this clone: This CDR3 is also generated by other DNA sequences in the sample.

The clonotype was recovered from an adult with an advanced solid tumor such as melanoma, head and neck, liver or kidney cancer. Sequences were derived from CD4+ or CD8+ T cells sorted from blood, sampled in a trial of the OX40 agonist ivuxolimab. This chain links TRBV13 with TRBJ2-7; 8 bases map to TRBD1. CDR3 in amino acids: CASSLAPDRVYEQYF. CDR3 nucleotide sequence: TGTGCCAGCAGCTTAGCCCCGGACAGGGTGTACGAGCAGTACTTC.